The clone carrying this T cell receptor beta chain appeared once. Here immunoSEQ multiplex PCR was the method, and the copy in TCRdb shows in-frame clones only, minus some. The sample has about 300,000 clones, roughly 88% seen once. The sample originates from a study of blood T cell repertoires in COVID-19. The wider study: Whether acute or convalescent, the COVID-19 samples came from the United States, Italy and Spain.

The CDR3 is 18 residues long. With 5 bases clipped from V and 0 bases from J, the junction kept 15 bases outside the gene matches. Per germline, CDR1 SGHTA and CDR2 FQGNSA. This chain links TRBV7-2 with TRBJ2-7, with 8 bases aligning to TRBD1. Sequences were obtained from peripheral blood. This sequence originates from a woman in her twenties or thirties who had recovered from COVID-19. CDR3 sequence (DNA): TGTGCCAGCAGCCAATCTCATTGGACAGGGACAGCCTCCTACGAGCAGTACTTC. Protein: CASSQSHWTGTASYEQYF. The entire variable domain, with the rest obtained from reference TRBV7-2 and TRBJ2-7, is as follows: GAGVSQSPSNKVTEKGKDVELRCDPISGHTALYWYRQSLGQGLEFLIYFQGNSAPDKSGLPSDRFSAERTGGSVSTLTIQRTQQEDSAVYLCASSQSHWTGTASYEQYFGPGTRLTVT.